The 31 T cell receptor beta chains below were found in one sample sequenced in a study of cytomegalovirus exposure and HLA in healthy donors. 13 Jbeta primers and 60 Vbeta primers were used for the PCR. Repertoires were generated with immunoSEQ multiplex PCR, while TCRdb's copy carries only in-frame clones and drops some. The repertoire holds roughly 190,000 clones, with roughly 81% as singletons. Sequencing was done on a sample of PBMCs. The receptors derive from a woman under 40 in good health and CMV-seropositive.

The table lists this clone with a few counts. The CDR3 nucleotides are TGTGCCACCAGCAGAGAGTCTAGCGGGAAGCCTGAGCAGTTCTTC. Translated: CATSRESSGKPEQFF. The chain combines TRBV15 with TRBJ2-1; 9 nucleotides agree with TRBD2. This CDR3 is 15 amino acids long. V dropped 0 bases and J dropped 9; count of bases not matched to a gene: 6. The germline V gene has CDR1 LNHNV and CDR2 YYDKDF (reference sequence).

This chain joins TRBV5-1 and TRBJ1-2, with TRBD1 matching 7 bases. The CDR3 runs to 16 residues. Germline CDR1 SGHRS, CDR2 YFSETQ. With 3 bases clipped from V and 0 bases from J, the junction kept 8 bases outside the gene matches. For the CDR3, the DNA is TGCGCCAGCAGCTCGGGACAGCCGACGTCTAACTATGGCTACACCTTC. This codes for CASSSGQPTSNYGYTF.

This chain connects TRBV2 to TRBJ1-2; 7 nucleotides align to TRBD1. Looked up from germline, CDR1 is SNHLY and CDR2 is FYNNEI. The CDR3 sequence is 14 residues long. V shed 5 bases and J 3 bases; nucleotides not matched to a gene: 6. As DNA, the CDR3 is TGTGCCAGCAGTCCACAGGGGCTGGACTATGGCTACACCTTC. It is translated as CASSPQGLDYGYTF. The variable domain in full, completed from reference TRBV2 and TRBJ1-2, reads EPEVTQTPSHQVTQMGQEVILRCVPISNHLYFYWYRQILGQKVEFLVSFYNNEISEKSEIFDDQFSVERPDGSNFTLKIRSTKLEDSAMYFCASSPQGLDYGYTFGSGTRLTVV.

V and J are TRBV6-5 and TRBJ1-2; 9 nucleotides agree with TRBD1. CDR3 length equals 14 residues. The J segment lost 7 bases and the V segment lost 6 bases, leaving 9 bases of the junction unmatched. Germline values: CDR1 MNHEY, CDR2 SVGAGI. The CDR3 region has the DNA TGTGCCAGCAGCCCCACAGGGGGCGCTTCTGGCTACACCTTC. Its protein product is CASSPTGGASGYTF.

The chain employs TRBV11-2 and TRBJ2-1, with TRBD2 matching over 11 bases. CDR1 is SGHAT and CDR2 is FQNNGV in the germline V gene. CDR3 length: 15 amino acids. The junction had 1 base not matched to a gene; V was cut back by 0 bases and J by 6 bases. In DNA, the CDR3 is TGTGCCAGCAGCTTAGAGGGACTAGCGGCCAATGAGCAGTTCTTC. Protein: CASSLEGLAANEQFF.

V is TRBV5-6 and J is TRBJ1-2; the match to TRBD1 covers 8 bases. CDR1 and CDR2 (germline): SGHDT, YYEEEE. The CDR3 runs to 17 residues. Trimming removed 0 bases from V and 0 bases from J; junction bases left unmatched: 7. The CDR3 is CASSLAQGAYSNYGYTF. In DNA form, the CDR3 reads TGTGCCAGCAGCTTGGCGCAGGGGGCGTATTCTAACTATGGCTACACCTTC.

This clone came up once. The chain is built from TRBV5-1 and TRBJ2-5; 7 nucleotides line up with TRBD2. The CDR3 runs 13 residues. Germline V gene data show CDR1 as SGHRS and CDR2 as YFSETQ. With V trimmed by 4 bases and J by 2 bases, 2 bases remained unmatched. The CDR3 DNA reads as TGCGCCAGCAGCCTAGCGGAGCAAGAGACCCAGTACTTC. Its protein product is CASSLAEQETQYF.

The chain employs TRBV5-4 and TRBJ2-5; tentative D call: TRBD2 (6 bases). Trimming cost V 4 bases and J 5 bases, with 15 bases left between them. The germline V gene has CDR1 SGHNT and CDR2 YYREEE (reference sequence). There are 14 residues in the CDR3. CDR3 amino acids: CASSQDGRGETQYF. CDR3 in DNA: TGTGCCAGCAGCCAGGACGGGAGAGGCGAGACCCAGTACTTC.

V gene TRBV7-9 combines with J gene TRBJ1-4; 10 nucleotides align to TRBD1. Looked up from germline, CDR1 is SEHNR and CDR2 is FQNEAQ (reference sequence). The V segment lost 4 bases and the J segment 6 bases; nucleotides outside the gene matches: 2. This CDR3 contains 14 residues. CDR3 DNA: TGTGCCAGCAGCTGGACAGGGGGAGATGAAAAACTGTTTTTT. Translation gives CASSWTGGDEKLFF.

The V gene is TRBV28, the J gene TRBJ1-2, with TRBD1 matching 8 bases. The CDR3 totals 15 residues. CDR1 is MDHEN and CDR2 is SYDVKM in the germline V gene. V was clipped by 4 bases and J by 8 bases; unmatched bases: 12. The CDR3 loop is CASSSPGQVWLGYTF. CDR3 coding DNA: TGTGCCAGCAGTTCACCGGGACAGGTGTGGTTGGGCTACACCTTC.

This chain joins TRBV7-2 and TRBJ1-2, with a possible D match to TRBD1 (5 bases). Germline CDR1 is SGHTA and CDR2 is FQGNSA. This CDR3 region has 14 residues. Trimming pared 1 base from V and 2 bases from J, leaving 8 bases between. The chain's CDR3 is CASSLGGGNYGYTF. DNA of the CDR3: TGTGCCAGCAGCTTAGGGGGGGGGAACTATGGCTACACCTTC.

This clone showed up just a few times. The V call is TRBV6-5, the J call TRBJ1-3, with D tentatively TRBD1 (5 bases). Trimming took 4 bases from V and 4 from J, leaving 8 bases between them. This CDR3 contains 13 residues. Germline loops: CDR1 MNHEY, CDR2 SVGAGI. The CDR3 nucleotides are TGTGCCAGCAGTTCGAGGACAGGAAACACCATATATTTT. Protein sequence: CASSSRTGNTIYF.

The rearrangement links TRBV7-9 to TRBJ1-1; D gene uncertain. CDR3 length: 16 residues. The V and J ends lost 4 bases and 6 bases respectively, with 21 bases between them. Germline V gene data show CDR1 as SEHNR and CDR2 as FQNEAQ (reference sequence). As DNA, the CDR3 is TGTGCCAGCAGCTCATTAGGAGAGGAGCCAGTCGCTGAAGCTTTCTTT. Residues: CASSSLGEEPVAEAFF.

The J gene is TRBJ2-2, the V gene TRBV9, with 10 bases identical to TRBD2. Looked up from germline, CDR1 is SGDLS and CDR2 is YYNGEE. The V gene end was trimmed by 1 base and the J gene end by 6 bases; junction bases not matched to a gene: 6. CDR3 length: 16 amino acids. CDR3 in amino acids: CASSVRLAGASGELFF. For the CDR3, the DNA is TGTGCCAGCAGCGTACGTCTAGCGGGAGCGTCCGGGGAGCTGTTTTTT.

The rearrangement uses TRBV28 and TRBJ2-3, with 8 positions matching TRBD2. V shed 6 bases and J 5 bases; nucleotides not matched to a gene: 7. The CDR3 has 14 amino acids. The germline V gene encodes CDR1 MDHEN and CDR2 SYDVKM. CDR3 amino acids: CASSLAGTGDTQYF. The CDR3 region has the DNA TGTGCCAGCAGCTTAGCGGGGACCGGAGATACGCAGTATTTT.

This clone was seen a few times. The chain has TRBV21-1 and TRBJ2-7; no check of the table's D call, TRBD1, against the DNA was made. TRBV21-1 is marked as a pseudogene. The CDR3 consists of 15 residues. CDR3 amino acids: CASSKTSRGSYEQYF. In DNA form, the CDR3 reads TGTGCCAGCAGCAAAACGAGCAGGGGGAGCTACGAGCAGTACTTC.

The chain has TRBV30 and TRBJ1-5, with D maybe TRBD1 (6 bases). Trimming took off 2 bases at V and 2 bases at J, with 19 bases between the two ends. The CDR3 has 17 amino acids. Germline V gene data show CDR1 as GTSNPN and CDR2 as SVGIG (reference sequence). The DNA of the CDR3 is TGTGCCTGGAGTCAACCGGGCGGGGGGCAGGGCAATCAGCCCCAGCATTTT. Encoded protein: CAWSQPGGGQGNQPQHF. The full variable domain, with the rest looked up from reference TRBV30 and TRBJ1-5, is SQTIHQWPATLVQPVGSPLSLECTVEGTSNPNLYWYRQAAGRGLQLLFYSVGIGQISSEVPQNLSASRPQDRQFILSSKKLLLSDSGFYLCAWSQPGGGQGNQPQHFGDGTRLSIL.

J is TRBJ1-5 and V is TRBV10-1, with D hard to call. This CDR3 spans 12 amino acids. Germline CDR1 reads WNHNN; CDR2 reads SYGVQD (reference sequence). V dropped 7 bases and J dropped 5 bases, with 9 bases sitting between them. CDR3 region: CASMEGHQPQHF. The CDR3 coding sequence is TGCGCCAGCATGGAGGGTCATCAGCCCCAGCATTTT.

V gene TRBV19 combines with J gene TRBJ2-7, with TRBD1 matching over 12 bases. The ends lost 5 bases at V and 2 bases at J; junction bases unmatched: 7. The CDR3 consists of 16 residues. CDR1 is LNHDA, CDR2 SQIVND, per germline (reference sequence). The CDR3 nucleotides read TGTGCCAGTAGTCCAACCGGGACAGGGGGCCCCTACGAGCAGTACTTC. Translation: CASSPTGTGGPYEQYF.

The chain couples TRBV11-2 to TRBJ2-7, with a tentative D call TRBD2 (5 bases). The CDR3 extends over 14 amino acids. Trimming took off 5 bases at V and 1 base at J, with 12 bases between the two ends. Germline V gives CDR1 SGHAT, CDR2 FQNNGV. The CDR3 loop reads CASSRREPSYEQYF. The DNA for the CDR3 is TGTGCCAGCAGCCGACGGGAACCTTCCTACGAGCAGTACTTC. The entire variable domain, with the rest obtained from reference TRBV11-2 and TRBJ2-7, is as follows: EAGVAQSPRYKIIEKRQSVAFWCNPISGHATLYWYQQILGQGPKLLIQFQNNGVVDDSQLPKDRFSAERLKGVDSTLKIQPAKLEDSAVYLCASSRREPSYEQYFGPGTRLTVT.

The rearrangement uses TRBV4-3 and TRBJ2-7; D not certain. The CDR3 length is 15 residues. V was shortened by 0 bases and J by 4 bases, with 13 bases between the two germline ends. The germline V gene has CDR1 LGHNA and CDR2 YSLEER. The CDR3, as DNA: TGCGCCAGCAGCCAAGAGATGCCGGGTCCTTACGAGCAGTACTTC. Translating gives CASSQEMPGPYEQYF.

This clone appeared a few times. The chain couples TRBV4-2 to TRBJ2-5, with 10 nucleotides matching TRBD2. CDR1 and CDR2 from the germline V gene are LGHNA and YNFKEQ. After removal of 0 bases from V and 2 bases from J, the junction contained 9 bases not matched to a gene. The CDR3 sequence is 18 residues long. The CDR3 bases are TGTGCCAGCAGCCAAGATAGCCCTAGGACTAGCGGACAAGAGACCCAGTACTTC. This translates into CASSQDSPRTSGQETQYF.

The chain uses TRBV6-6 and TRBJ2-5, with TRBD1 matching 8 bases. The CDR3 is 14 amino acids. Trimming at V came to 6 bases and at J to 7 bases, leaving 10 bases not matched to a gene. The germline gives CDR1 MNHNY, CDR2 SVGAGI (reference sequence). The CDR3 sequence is CASRATGDVPTQYF. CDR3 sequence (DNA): TGTGCCAGCAGAGCGACAGGGGATGTGCCGACCCAGTACTTC.

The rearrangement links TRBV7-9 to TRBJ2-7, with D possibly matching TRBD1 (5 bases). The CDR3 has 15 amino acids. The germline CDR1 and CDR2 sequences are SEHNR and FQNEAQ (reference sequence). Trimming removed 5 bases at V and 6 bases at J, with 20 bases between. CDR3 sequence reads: CASSPSAGVGLEQYF. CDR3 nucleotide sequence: TGTGCCAGCAGCCCTAGTGCAGGTGTGGGGCTCGAGCAGTACTTC.

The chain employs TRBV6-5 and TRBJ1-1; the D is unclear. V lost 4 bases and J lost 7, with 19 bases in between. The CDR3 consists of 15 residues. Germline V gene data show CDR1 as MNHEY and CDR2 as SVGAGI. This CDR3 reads CASSSSGITLVEAFF. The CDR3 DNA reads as TGTGCCAGCAGTTCTTCCGGGATCACCCTCGTTGAAGCTTTCTTT.

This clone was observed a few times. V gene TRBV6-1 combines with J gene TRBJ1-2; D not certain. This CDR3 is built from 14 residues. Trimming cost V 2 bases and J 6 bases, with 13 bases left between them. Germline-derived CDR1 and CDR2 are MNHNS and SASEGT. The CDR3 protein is CASSEFRQEDGYTF. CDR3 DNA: TGTGCCAGCAGTGAATTCCGCCAAGAGGATGGCTACACCTTC.

As DNA, the CDR3 is TGTGCCAGCAGGGCGTGGGGGGGCGCGAGGGGCTACACCTTC. This codes for CASRAWGGARGYTF. V gene TRBV28 combines with J gene TRBJ1-2; the D gene is possibly TRBD1 (6 bases). Trimming cost V 6 bases and J 8 bases, with 19 bases left between them. Germline CDR1 is MDHEN and CDR2 is SYDVKM. The CDR3 has 14 amino acids.

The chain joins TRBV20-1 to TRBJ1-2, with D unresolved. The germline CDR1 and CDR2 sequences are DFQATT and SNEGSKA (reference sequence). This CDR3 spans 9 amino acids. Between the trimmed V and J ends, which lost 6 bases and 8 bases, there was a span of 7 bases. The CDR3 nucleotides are TGCAGTGCCCCGGGGGGCTACACCTTC. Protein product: CSAPGGYTF.

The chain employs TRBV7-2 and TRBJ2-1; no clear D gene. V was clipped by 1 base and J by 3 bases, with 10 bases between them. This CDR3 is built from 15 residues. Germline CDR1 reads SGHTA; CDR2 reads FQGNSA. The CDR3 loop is CASSLGPVGYNEQFF. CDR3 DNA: TGTGCCAGCAGCTTAGGCCCGGTTGGCTACAATGAGCAGTTCTTC.

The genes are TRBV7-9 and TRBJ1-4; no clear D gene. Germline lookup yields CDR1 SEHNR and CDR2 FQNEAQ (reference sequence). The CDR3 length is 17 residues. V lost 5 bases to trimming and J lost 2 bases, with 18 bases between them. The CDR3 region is CASSPPLAGATNEKLFF. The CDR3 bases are TGTGCCAGCAGCCCACCACTCGCAGGCGCCACTAATGAAAAACTGTTTTTT. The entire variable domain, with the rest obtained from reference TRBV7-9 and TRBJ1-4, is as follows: DTGVSQNPRHKITKRGQNVTFRCDPISEHNRLYWYRQTLGQGPEFLTYFQNEAQLEKSRLLSDRFSAERPKGSFSTLEIQRTEQGDSAMYLCASSPPLAGATNEKLFFGSGTQLSVL.

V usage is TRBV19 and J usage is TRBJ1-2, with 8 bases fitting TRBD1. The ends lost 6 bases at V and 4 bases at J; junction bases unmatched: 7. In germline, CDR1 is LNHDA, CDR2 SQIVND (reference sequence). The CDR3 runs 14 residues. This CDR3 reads CASSPGGAPYGYTF. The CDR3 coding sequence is TGTGCCAGTAGCCCAGGGGGCGCTCCCTATGGCTACACCTTC.